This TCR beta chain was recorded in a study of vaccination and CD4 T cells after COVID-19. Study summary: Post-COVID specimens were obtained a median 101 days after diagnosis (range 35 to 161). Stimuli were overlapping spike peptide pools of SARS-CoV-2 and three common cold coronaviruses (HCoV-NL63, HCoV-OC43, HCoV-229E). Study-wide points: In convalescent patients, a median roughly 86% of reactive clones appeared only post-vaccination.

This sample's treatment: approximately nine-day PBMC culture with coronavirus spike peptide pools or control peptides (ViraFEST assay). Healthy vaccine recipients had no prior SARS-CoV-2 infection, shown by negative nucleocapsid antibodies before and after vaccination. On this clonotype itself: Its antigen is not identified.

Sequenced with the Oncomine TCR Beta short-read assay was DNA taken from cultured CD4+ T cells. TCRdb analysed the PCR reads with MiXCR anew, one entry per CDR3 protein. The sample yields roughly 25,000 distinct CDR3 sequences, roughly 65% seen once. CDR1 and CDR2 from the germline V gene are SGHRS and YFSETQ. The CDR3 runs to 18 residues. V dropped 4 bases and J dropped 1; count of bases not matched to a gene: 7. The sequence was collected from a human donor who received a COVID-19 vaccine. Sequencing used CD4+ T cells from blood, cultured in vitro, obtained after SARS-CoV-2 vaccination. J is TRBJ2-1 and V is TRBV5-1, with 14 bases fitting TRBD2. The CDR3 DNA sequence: TGCGCCAGCAGCACCGGGACTAGCGGGGGCCCTTCCTACAATGAGCAGTTCTTC. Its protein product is CASSTGTSGGPSYNEQFF.